This paragraph covers one TCR beta chain sequence. What it binds is unknown. The data originate from a study of T cells in Graves' hyperthyroidism and ophthalmopathy. The study, taken as a whole, reports: Through a model of 13 V-J features, ophthalmopathy was separated from stable hyperthyroidism. Ophthalmopathy got predicted by the model a median roughly 6.1 months before its onset. Peripheral blood also featured most of the thyroid clonotypes expanded above 0.001.

Clinical symptoms, serum thyroxine and TRAb, thyroid ultrasound and orbital computed tomography together formed the diagnostic basis. Per germline, CDR1 SNHLY and CDR2 FYNNEI. V gave up 4 bases and J gave up 8 bases, with 11 bases separating them. The CDR3 contains 12 residues. Amplification yielded TCR beta CDR3 regions, with RNA transcripts as the source. The HTBI primer set drove a first-round RT-PCR of the TCR CDR3. TCRdb reprocessed the multiplex PCR reads with MiXCR, giving one entry per CDR3 protein. The sample records about 510,000 distinct CDR3 sequences, around 50% being singletons. Sequencing input: peripheral blood or thyroid tissue (not recorded which). This clonotype was obtained from an adult woman with Graves' disease, either hyperthyroidism or ophthalmopathy (not recorded which). This sequence joins TRBV2 and TRBJ1-2; D is ambiguous. The CDR3 is CASSVTGWGYTF. The CDR3 bases are TGTGCCAGCAGTGTCACGGGGTGGGGCTACACCTTC.